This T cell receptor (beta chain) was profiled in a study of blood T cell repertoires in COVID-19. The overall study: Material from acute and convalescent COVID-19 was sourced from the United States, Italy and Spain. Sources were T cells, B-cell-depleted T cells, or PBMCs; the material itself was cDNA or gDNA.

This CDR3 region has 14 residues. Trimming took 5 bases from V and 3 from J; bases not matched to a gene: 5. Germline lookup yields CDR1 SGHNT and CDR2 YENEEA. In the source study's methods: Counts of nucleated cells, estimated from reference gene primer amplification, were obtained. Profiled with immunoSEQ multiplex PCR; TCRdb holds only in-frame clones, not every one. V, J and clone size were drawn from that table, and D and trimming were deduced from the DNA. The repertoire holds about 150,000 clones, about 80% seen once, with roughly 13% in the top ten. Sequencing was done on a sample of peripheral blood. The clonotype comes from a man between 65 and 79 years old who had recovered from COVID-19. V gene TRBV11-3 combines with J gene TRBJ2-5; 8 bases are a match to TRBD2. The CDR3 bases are TGTGCCAGCAGCGAGAGCGGGGGAGAAGAGACCCAGTACTTC. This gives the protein CASSESGGEETQYF.